Below, 32 T cell receptor beta chains from the same sample are listed, as sequenced in a study of cytomegalovirus exposure and HLA in healthy donors (dated by TCRdb to 2016 to 2017). Library preparation employed the immunoSEQ multiplex PCR assay. For the multiplex PCR, a mixture combining 60 forward primers for TCR Vbeta segments and 13 reverse primers for TCR Jbeta segments was used. As stored in TCRdb, this immuneACCESS dataset retains in-frame rearrangements with V and J assigned. A fraction of the clones does not appear; measured against another copy, unresolved V genes explain less than half of the discrepancy, and the remainder lacks a known reason. The sample table shows around 100,000 clones, and around three quarters are seen once. Of the sample, approximately 3% is held by the ten largest clones. The specimen was PBMCs. These receptor sequences come from a woman between 18 and 30 years old in good health and CMV-seropositive.

The gene calls are TRBV2 and TRBJ2-2; D is undetermined. The CDR3 is 16 amino acids. Germline V gene sequence: CDR1 SNHLY, CDR2 FYNNEI. V was shortened by 5 bases and J by 0 bases, with 13 bases between the two germline ends. CDR3 sequence (DNA): TGTGCCAGCAGTCAAATCTATCTACCGAACACCGGGGAGCTGTTTTTT. It is translated as CASSQIYLPNTGELFF.

V is TRBV10-3 and J is TRBJ1-1; TRBD1 is a possible D gene (6 bases). V lost 4 bases to trimming and J lost 3 bases, with 15 bases between them. The germline CDR1 and CDR2 sequences are ENHRY and SYGVKD. The CDR3 covers 15 residues. The chain's CDR3 is CAISGGSGADTEAFF. CDR3 DNA sequence: TGTGCCATCAGTGGTGGATCAGGGGCGGACACTGAAGCTTTCTTT.

The rearrangement uses TRBV29-1 and TRBJ2-2; 7 bases are shared with TRBD1. CDR1 is SQVTM, CDR2 ANQGSEA, per germline. The CDR3 is 14 residues long. V lost 7 bases, J lost 0 bases, and 5 bases stayed unmatched. The CDR3 loop is CSAGTDTNTGELFF. Written as DNA, the CDR3 is TGCAGCGCAGGGACAGATACGAACACCGGGGAGCTGTTTTTT.

V is TRBV5-1 and J is TRBJ2-6; D is ambiguous. With 3 bases removed from V and 0 bases from J, the gap between germline ends came to 13 bases. The CDR3 covers 17 residues. Germline V gives CDR1 SGHRS, CDR2 YFSETQ. The CDR3 sequence: CASSSFLRSSGANVLTF. The CDR3 DNA reads as TGCGCCAGCAGCTCGTTCCTAAGGAGCTCTGGGGCCAACGTCCTGACTTTC. The full variable domain, with the rest looked up from reference TRBV5-1 and TRBJ2-6, is KAGVTQTPRYLIKTRGQQVTLSCSPISGHRSVSWYQQTPGQGLQFLFEYFSETQRNKGNFPGRFSGRQFSNSRSEMNVSTLELGDSALYLCASSSFLRSSGANVLTFGAGSRLTVL.

This chain connects TRBV18 to TRBJ2-4; D is perhaps TRBD1 (5 bases). The CDR3 sequence is 15 residues long. Germline loops: CDR1 KGHSH, CDR2 LQKENI. V lost 3 bases and J lost 0, with 9 bases in between. The CDR3 coding sequence is TGTGCCAGCTCACCTACAGGTTTAGCCAAAAACATTCAGTACTTC. Its protein product is CASSPTGLAKNIQYF. Complete variable domain (other parts from reference TRBV18 and TRBJ2-4): NAGVMQNPRHLVRRRGQEARLRCSPMKGHSHVYWYRQLPEEGLKFMVYLQKENIIDESGMPKERFSAEFPKEGPSILRIQQVVRGDSAAYFCASSPTGLAKNIQYFGAGTRLSVL.

The rearrangement joins TRBV18 to TRBJ2-5; D gene ambiguous. The CDR3 contains 14 residues. Trimming shortened V by 3 bases and J by 7 bases, and 15 bases separated the two germline ends. The germline V gene has CDR1 KGHSH and CDR2 LQKENI. The CDR3 nucleotides read TGTGCCAGCTCACCTGACACAAGCACAGTGACCCAGTACTTC. Translating it yields CASSPDTSTVTQYF.

The CDR3 region is CASSLEGHYSGNTIYF. The CDR3, as DNA: TGCGCCAGCAGCTTAGAGGGACACTACTCTGGAAACACCATATATTTT. The J gene is TRBJ1-3, the V gene TRBV5-1, with D perhaps TRBD1 (6 bases). With 2 bases removed from V and 0 bases from J, the gap between germline ends came to 12 bases. The CDR3 has 16 residues. CDR1 and CDR2 from the germline V gene are SGHRS and YFSETQ.

The chain carries TRBV5-1 and TRBJ2-1; TRBD2 agrees at 13 bases. V shed 0 bases, J shed 3 bases, and the junction held 0 bases outside the gene matches. The V gene's germline CDR1 is SGHRS and CDR2 YFSETQ. This CDR3 has 16 residues. CDR3 sequence: CASSLGTSGGYNEQFF. CDR3 DNA: TGCGCCAGCAGCTTGGGGACTAGCGGGGGCTACAATGAGCAGTTCTTC.

This sequence joins TRBV27 and TRBJ2-5; the match to TRBD1 covers 8 bases. The CDR3 consists of 23 residues. The germline V gene encodes CDR1 MNHEY and CDR2 SMNVEV (reference sequence). The V gene end was trimmed by 8 bases and the J gene end by 11 bases; junction bases not matched to a gene: 43. The CDR3 protein is CASGRRGRGLLRPAGVQVREQYF. CDR3 nucleotides: TGTGCCAGCGGGCGACGAGGCAGGGGGCTTTTACGGCCGGCGGGTGTTCAGGTTAGGGAGCAGTACTTC.

This clone was recorded only once. The chain combines TRBV6-5 with TRBJ2-1; the match to TRBD1 covers 7 bases. Germline V gene sequence: CDR1 MNHEY, CDR2 SVGAGI. CDR3 length equals 12 residues. Trimming at V came to 6 bases and at J to 7 bases, leaving 3 bases not matched to a gene. The CDR3 sequence is CASRSRGNEQFF. The DNA for the CDR3 is TGTGCCAGCAGGTCCAGGGGGAATGAGCAGTTCTTC.

In this sample, this clone turned up a few times. Other DNA sequences in the sample encode the same CDR3. The chain recombines TRBV5-1 with TRBJ2-2, with TRBD2 as a possible D gene (5 bases). The CDR3 runs 14 residues. Trimming took off 0 bases at V and 2 bases at J, with 5 bases between the two ends. The V gene's germline CDR1 is SGHRS and CDR2 YFSETQ. CDR3 sequence reads: CASSLGLNTGELFF. As DNA, the CDR3 is TGCGCCAGCAGCTTGGGACTAAACACCGGGGAGCTGTTTTTT.

The chain joins TRBV7-2 to TRBJ1-2; TRBD1 is a possible D gene (5 bases). The CDR3 is 16 residues long. The germline gives CDR1 SGHTA, CDR2 FQGNSA. Trimming took 1 base from V and 0 from J, leaving 12 bases between them. CDR3 residues: CASSLEGVRANYGYTF. The CDR3 DNA reads as TGTGCCAGCAGCTTAGAAGGCGTCAGGGCTAACTATGGCTACACCTTC.

This clone has only a few counts. The CDR3 region is CASSSDRGGNTIYF. As DNA, the CDR3 is TGTGCCAGCAGCAGTGACAGGGGTGGAAACACCATATATTTT. The rearrangement uses TRBV7-3 and TRBJ1-3, with 8 bases identical to TRBD1. The CDR3 contains 14 residues. J lost 3 bases, V lost 5 bases, and 3 bases had no gene match. Germline values: CDR1 SGHTA, CDR2 FQGTGA.

The chain carries TRBV15 and TRBJ2-3, with 9 bases that match TRBD2. The CDR3 extends over 17 amino acids. CDR1 and CDR2 (germline): LNHNV, YYDKDF (reference sequence). V shed 8 bases and J 6 bases; nucleotides not matched to a gene: 18. The CDR3 loop is CATSESGLAGDSDTQYF. CDR3 coding DNA: TGTGCCACCTCAGAGTCGGGACTAGCCGGTGATAGCGATACGCAGTATTTT.

This rearrangement joins TRBV25-1 to TRBJ1-5; a weak D match, TRBD1 (6 bases). Germline lookup yields CDR1 MGHDK and CDR2 SYGVNS. V was pared by 4 bases and J by 7 bases, with 11 bases between. The CDR3 totals 13 residues. In DNA, the CDR3 is TGTGCCAGCAGTGGAATAAGGGGGCAGCCCCAGCATTTT. This codes for CASSGIRGQPQHF. The full variable domain, its missing parts supplied by reference TRBV25-1 and TRBJ1-5, is EADIYQTPRYLVIGTGKKITLECSQTMGHDKMYWYQQDPGMELHLIHYSYGVNSTEKGDLSSESTVSRIRTEHFPLTLESARPSHTSQYLCASSGIRGQPQHFGDGTRLSIL.

The rearrangement joins TRBV5-4 to TRBJ2-5, with 10 bases aligning to TRBD1. This CDR3 comprises 15 residues. The germline gives CDR1 SGHNT, CDR2 YYREEE (reference sequence). Trimming took 5 bases from V and 2 from J; bases not matched to a gene: 6. The CDR3 loop is CASRFMGQGQETQYF. CDR3 coding DNA: TGTGCCAGCAGATTTATGGGACAGGGGCAAGAGACCCAGTACTTC.

The chain carries TRBV29-1 and TRBJ2-5, with D possibly TRBD2 on 5 matching bases. The ends were cut back, 4 bases at V and 1 base at J, with 16 bases in the middle. CDR1 is SQVTM and CDR2 is ANQGSEA in the germline V gene. The CDR3 length is 15 residues. The chain's CDR3 is CSVARPPGSQETQYF. The CDR3 region has the DNA TGCAGCGTTGCCCGCCCGCCGGGATCCCAAGAGACCCAGTACTTC. Supplemented by reference TRBV29-1 and TRBJ2-5, the full variable domain reads SAVISQKPSRDICQRGTSLTIQCQVDSQVTMMFWYRQQPGQSLTLIATANQGSEATYESGFVIDKFPISRPNLTFSTLTVSNMSPEDSSIYLCSVARPPGSQETQYFGPGTRLLVL.

The chain combines TRBV7-8 with TRBJ1-4; 7 nucleotides agree with TRBD1. The V gene end was trimmed by 5 bases and the J gene end by 7 bases; junction bases not matched to a gene: 10. The germline CDR1 and CDR2 sequences are SGHVS and FQNEAQ. This CDR3 has 15 amino acids. CDR3 sequence reads: CASSPTGDGGEKLFF. CDR3 DNA: TGTGCCAGCAGCCCTACAGGGGATGGTGGTGAAAAACTGTTTTTT.

V gene TRBV19 combines with J gene TRBJ2-5; 11 nucleotides line up with TRBD2. Germline-derived CDR1 and CDR2 are LNHDA and SQIVND (reference sequence). The J segment lost 5 bases and the V segment lost 5 bases, leaving 13 bases of the junction unmatched. The CDR3 sequence is 17 residues long. DNA of the CDR3: TGTGCCAGTAGTTCAGCGGGACTAGCGGATTCTTGGGAGACCCAGTACTTC. This translates into CASSSAGLADSWETQYF. Using reference TRBV19 and TRBJ2-5 for the parts outside the CDR3, the full variable domain is DGGITQSPKYLFRKEGQNVTLSCEQNLNHDAMYWYRQDPGQGLRLIYYSQIVNDFQKGDIAEGYSVSREKKESFPLTVTSAQKNPTAFYLCASSSAGLADSWETQYFGPGTRLLVL.

The chain couples TRBV5-1 to TRBJ1-5; D is unclear. The V end lost 1 base, the J end lost 1 base, and 9 bases lay between the germline ends. Germline loops: CDR1 SGHRS, CDR2 YFSETQ. This CDR3 contains 15 residues. The CDR3 is CASSLSGVSNQPQHF. As DNA, the CDR3 is TGCGCCAGCAGCTTGAGCGGGGTCAGCAATCAGCCCCAGCATTTT.

This clone has at least ten counts. In the same sample, other DNA sequences code for this CDR3. The chain joins TRBV4-1 to TRBJ1-1; D remains unclear. From germline, CDR1 is MGHRA and CDR2 YSYEKL. The V end lost 0 bases, the J end lost 0 bases, and 11 bases lay between the germline ends. This CDR3 contains 16 residues. For the CDR3, the DNA is TGCGCCAGCAGCCAAGATAGGTACAGACTGAACACTGAAGCTTTCTTT. It encodes CASSQDRYRLNTEAFF.

The rearrangement links TRBV5-1 to TRBJ2-5; 7 bases align to TRBD1. The CDR3 is 15 amino acids. With V trimmed by 0 bases and J by 6 bases, 8 bases remained unmatched. The germline V gene encodes CDR1 SGHRS and CDR2 YFSETQ. DNA for the CDR3: TGCGCCAGCAGCTTGGCTAGGGAAGGGGGCAAGACCCAGTACTTC. This encodes CASSLAREGGKTQYF.

This clone has a single count. At one boundary the junction diverges from the germline segment, which might be a read error. This chain connects TRBV19 to TRBJ1-5, with TRBD1 matching over 12 bases. The CDR3 consists of 18 residues. Germline V gene data show CDR1 as LNHDA and CDR2 as SQIVND (reference sequence). CDR3 in DNA: TGTGCCACTAGTATAGGAGGGGACAGGGGGCTCTGGGGTCAGCCCCAGCATTTT. Translation: CATSIGGDRGLWGQPQHF. Together with reference TRBV19 and TRBJ1-5, the CDR3 gives the full variable domain: DGGITQSPKYLFRKEGQNVTLSCEQNLNHDAMYWYRQDPGQGLRLIYYSQIVNDFQKGDIAEGYSVSREKKESFPLTVTSAQKNPTAFYLCATSIGGDRGLWGQPQHFGDGTRLSIL.

The sample holds one count of this clone. The chain is built from TRBV19 and TRBJ1-1; D gene uncertain. The CDR3 loop spans 13 amino acids. V lost 3 bases and J 2 bases, leaving 7 bases between the germline ends. Germline V CDR1 and CDR2: LNHDA, SQIVND (reference sequence). The chain's CDR3 is CASSIQANTEAFF. CDR3 in DNA: TGTGCCAGTAGTATTCAGGCAAACACTGAAGCTTTCTTT. The full variable domain, rest sourced from reference TRBV19 and TRBJ1-1, is DGGITQSPKYLFRKEGQNVTLSCEQNLNHDAMYWYRQDPGQGLRLIYYSQIVNDFQKGDIAEGYSVSREKKESFPLTVTSAQKNPTAFYLCASSIQANTEAFFGQGTRLTVV.

The chain carries TRBV10-3 and TRBJ1-2; D may be TRBD1 (6 bases). The CDR3 has 15 amino acids. The V and J ends lost 0 bases and 0 bases respectively, with 8 bases between them. Per germline, CDR1 ENHRY and CDR2 SYGVKD. The CDR3 here is CAISESGASNYGYTF. In DNA, the CDR3 is TGTGCCATCAGTGAGTCGGGGGCTTCTAACTATGGCTACACCTTC.

This clone showed up just a few times. J is TRBJ2-5 and V is TRBV7-6; TRBD1 aligns across 8 bases. This CDR3 region has 16 residues. CDR1 and CDR2 from the germline V gene are SGHVS and FNYEAQ. The V and J ends lost 5 bases and 2 bases, in that order; junction bases with no gene match: 10. CDR3 residues: CASSGRTGRIQETQYF. The DNA for the CDR3 is TGTGCCAGCAGCGGGCGGACAGGGAGAATTCAAGAGACCCAGTACTTC.

The CDR3 reads CASSLQQGASRAFF. The DNA of the CDR3 is TGTGCCAGCAGCTTGCAACAGGGGGCGAGTCGGGCTTTCTTT. The chain has TRBV5-4 and TRBJ1-1; TRBD1 agrees at 9 bases. Germline CDR1 SGHNT, CDR2 YYREEE (reference sequence). CDR3 length equals 14 residues. J lost 11 bases, V lost 1 base, and 9 bases had no gene match. The full variable domain, in which reference TRBV5-4 and TRBJ1-1 provide the parts outside the CDR3, is ETGVTQSPTHLIKTRGQQVTLRCSSQSGHNTVSWYQQALGQGPQFIFQYYREEENGRGNFPPRFSGLQFPNYSSELNVNALELDDSALYLCASSLQQGASRAFFGQGTRLTVV.

J is TRBJ2-1 and V is TRBV11-3; TRBD2 matches at 7 bases. CDR3 length: 13 residues. V gave up 1 base and J gave up 6 bases; unmatched junction bases: 0. The germline CDR1 and CDR2 sequences are SGHNT and YENEEA. The CDR3 nucleotides are TGTGCCAGCAGCTTAGGGGAGGGCAATGAGCAGTTCTTC. It specifies CASSLGEGNEQFF.

This sequence joins TRBV18 and TRBJ2-3, with 8 bases identical to TRBD2. Germline V gene data show CDR1 as KGHSH and CDR2 as LQKENI. The CDR3 contains 17 residues. Trimming cost V 4 bases and J 3 bases; bases outside gene matches: 12. CDR3 region: CASSRYRSGSRTDTQYF. Written as DNA, the CDR3 is TGTGCCAGCTCACGCTATCGGAGCGGGAGCAGAACAGATACGCAGTATTTT.

The gene calls are TRBV28 and TRBJ1-2; TRBD1 matches 9 bases. Germline CDR1 is MDHEN and CDR2 is SYDVKM. The CDR3 length is 15 residues. V lost 4 bases, J lost 2 bases, and 5 bases stayed unmatched. The CDR3 sequence: CASSSTGQGNYGYTF. The CDR3 coding sequence is TGTGCCAGCAGTTCAACGGGACAGGGAAACTATGGCTACACCTTC.

The chain has TRBV5-1 and TRBJ2-2; 7 positions match TRBD2. CDR1 is SGHRS, CDR2 YFSETQ, per germline. J gave up 1 base and V 0 bases, and 6 bases lay outside the gene matches. The CDR3 length is 17 residues. The CDR3 loop is CASSLGASSGNTGELFF. Here the CDR3 DNA reads TGCGCCAGCAGCTTGGGGGCGTCTAGCGGGAACACCGGGGAGCTGTTTTTT.

This clone was picked up a small number of times. The chain joins TRBV11-2 to TRBJ2-6, with a weak D call TRBD1 (5 bases). V was pared by 7 bases and J by 2 bases, with 18 bases between. This CDR3 contains 17 residues. Germline CDR1 is SGHAT and CDR2 is FQNNGV. CDR3 sequence: CASTFQGFAAGANVLTF. CDR3 coding DNA: TGTGCCAGCACCTTCCAGGGTTTTGCGGCTGGGGCCAACGTCCTGACTTTC.